The TCR beta chain described here comes from a study of OX40 agonist ivuxolimab in advanced cancers. Study-level background: Three patients, one with hepatocellular carcinoma and two with cutaneous melanoma, responded partially.

The CDR3 extends over 15 amino acids. The germline V gene has CDR1 SGHNT and CDR2 YYREEE (reference sequence). Findings and limits, study-wide: Average numbers of expanded clones were greater in CD8+ T cells than in CD4+.

TCRdb's table, derived via immunoSEQ multiplex PCR, lists solely in-frame clones and lacks some. Of tens of thousands of clones in the sample, roughly 82% were seen once. With regard to this clone: Its cognate antigen is unknown.

The rearrangement joins TRBV5-4 to TRBJ2-5; the D gene is possibly TRBD2 (6 bases). The DNA end is more similar to TRBJ2-7, so the J call may be wrong. Sequencing was performed on CD4+ or CD8+ T cells sorted from blood, taken in a trial of the OX40 agonist ivuxolimab. This clonotype was obtained from an adult with an advanced solid tumor such as melanoma, head and neck, liver or kidney cancer. The CDR3 reads CASSLPDGSSYEQYF. CDR3 nucleotide sequence: TGTGCCAGCAGCCTGCCTGACGGGAGCTCCTACGAGCAGTACTTC.